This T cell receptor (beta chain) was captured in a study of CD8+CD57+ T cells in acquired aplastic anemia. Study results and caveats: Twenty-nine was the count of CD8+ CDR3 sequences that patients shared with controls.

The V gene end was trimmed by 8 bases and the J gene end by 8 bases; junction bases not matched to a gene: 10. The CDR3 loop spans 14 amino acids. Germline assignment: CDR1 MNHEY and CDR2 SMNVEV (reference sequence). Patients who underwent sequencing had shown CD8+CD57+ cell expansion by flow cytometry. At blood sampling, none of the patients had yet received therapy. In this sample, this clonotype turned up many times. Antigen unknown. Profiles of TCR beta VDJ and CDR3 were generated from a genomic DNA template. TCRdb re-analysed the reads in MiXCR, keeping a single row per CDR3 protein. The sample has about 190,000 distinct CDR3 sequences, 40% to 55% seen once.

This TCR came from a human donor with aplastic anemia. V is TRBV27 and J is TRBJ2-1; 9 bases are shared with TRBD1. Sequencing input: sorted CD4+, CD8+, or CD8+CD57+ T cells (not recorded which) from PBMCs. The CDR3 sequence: CASGPGQGKDEQFF. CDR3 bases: TGTGCCAGCGGGCCGGGACAGGGAAAGGATGAGCAGTTCTTC.